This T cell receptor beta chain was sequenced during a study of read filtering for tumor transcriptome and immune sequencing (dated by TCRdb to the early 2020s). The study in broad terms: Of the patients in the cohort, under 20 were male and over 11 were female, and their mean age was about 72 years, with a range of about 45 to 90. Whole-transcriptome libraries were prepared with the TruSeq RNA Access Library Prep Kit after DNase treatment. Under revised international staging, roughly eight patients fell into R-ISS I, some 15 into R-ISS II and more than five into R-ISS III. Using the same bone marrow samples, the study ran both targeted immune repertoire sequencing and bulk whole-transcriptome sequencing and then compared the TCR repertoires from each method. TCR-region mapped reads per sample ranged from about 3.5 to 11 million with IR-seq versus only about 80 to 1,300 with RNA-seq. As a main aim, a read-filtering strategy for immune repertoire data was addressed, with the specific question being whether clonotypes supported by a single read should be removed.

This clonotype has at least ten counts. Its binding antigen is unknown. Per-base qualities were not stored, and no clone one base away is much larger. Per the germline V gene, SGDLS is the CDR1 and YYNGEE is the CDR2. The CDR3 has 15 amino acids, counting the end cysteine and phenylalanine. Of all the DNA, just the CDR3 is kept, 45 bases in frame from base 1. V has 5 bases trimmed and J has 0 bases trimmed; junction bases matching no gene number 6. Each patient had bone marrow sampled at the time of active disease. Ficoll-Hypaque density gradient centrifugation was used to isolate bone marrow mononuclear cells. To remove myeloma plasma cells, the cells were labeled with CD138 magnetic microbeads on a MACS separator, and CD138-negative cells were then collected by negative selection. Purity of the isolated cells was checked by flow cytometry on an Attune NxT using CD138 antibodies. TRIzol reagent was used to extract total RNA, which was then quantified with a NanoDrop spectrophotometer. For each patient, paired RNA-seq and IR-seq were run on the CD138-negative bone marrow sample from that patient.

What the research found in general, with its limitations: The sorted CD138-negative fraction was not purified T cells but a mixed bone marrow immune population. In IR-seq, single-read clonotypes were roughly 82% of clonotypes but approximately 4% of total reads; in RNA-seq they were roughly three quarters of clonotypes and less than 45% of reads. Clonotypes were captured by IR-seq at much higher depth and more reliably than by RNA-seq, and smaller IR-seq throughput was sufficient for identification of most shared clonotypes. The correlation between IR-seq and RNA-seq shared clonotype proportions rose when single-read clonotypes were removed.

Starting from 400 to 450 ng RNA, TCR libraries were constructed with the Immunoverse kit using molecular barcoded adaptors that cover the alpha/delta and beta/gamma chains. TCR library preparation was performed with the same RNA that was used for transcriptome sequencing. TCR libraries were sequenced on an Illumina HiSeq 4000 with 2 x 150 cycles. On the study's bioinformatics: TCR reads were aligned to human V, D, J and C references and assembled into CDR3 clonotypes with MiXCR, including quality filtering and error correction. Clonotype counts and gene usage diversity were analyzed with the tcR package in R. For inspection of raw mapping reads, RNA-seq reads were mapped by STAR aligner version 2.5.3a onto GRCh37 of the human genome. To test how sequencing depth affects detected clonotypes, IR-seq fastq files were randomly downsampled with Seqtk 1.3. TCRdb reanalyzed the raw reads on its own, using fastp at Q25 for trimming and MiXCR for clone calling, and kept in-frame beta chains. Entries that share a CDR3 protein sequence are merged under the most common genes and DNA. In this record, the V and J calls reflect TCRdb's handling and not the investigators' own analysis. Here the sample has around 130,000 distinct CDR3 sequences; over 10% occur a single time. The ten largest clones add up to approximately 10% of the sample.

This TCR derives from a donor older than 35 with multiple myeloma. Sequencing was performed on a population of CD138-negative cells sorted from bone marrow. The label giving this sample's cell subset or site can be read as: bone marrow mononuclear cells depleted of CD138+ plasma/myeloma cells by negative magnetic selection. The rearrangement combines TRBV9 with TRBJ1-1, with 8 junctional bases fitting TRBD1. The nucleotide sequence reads TGTGCCAGCAGGCAGGGGGCTGGGATGAACACTGAAGCTTTCTTT. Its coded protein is CASRQGAGMNTEAFF.